This T cell receptor (beta chain) derives from a study of a mutant IDH1 vaccine in newly diagnosed glioma. Turning to the study itself: There were 62.5% males and roughly 38% females among treated patients, whose mean age was approximately 40 years. Patients got radiotherapy, temozolomide, or both beforehand, and most got both.

Stated time point: week 11, during vaccination. Each dose of the vaccine consisted of 300 ug of mutant IDH1 20-mer peptide, with topical imiquimod. CDR3 size: 13 residues. Trimming removed 0 bases at V and 5 bases at J, with 10 bases between. Looked up from germline, CDR1 is GTSNPN and CDR2 is SVGIG (reference sequence). About this clone itself: Its specificity is unknown.

Clones were read by immunoSEQ multiplex PCR, and TCRdb kept only the in-frame ones, dropping some. The sample yields about 120,000 clones, around 77% seen once. This chain connects TRBV30 to TRBJ2-5; a possible D gene is TRBD2 (5 bases). The sequence was collected from a man between 40 and 49 years old with glioma. This sample comprised PBMCs, obtained from a glioma patient whose treatment included an IDH1 peptide vaccine. The CDR3 sequence: CAWSVGGRETQYF. In DNA form, the CDR3 reads TGTGCCTGGAGTGTAGGAGGACGGGAGACCCAGTACTTC.